This T cell receptor (beta chain) emerged from a study of cytomegalovirus exposure and HLA in healthy donors. Whole-study results and caveats: Later analysis suggested most CMV-associated TCR beta chains were HLA-restricted. What TCR beta sequences reportedly achieved was accurate prediction of HLA-A and HLA-B alleles in most subjects.

Per germline, CDR1 SEHNR and CDR2 FQNEAQ (reference sequence). The CDR3 has 14 residues. Trimming removed 7 bases at V and 4 bases at J, with 16 bases between. As to this clone: The antigen is not known.

13 Jbeta primers and 60 Vbeta primers were used for the PCR. Libraries were prepared by immunoSEQ multiplex PCR; TCRdb keeps only in-frame clonotypes and omits some of them. The table shows 150,000 to 200,000 clones, with approximately 88% occurring only once. The sample was PBMCs. This rearrangement joins TRBV7-9 to TRBJ1-1; D may be TRBD1 (5 bases). This TCR came from a boy younger than 18 in good health and CMV-seronegative. CDR3 amino acids: CASNLRDGSTEAFF. The CDR3 bases are TGTGCCAGCAACCTCAGGGACGGGAGCACTGAAGCTTTCTTT.